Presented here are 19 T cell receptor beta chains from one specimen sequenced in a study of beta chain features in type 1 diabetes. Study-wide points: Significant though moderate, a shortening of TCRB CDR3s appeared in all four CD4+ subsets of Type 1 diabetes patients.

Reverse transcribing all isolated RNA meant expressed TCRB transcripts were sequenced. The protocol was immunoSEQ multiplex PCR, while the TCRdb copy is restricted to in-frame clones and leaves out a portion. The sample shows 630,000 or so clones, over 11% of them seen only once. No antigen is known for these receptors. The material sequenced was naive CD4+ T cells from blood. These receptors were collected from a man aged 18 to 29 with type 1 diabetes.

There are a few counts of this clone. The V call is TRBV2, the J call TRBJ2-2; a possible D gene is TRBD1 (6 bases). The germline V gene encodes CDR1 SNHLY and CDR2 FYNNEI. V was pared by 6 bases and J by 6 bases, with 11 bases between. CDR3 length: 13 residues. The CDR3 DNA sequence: TGTGCCAGCAGCTCCACAGGGTCCGGGGAGCTGTTTTTT. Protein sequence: CASSSTGSGELFF.

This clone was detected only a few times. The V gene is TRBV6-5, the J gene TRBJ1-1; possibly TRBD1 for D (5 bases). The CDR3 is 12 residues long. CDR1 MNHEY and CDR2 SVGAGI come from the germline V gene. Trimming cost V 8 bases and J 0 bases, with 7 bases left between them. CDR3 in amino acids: CASLGLNTEAFF. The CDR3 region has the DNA TGTGCCAGCTTGGGGCTGAACACTGAAGCTTTCTTT.

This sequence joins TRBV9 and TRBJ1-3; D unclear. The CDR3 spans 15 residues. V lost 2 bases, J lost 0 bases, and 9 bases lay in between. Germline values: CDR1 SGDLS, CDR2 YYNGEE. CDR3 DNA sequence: TGTGCCAGCAGCGTCGGGGTTCTCTCTGGAAACACCATATATTTT. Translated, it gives CASSVGVLSGNTIYF.

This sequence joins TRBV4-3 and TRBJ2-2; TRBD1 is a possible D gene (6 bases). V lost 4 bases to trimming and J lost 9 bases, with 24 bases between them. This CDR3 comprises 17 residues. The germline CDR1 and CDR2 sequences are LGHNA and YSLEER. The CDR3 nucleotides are TGCGCCAGCAGCCCTAGAACAGGGATTCTGGGAAGTTGGGAGCTGTTTTTT. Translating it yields CASSPRTGILGSWELFF.

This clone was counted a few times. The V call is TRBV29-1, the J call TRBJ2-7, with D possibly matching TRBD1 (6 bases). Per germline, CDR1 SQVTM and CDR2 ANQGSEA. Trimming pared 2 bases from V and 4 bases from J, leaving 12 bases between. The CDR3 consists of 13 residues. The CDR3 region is CSVEYQGRYEQYF. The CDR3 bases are TGCAGCGTTGAATATCAGGGGCGTTACGAGCAGTACTTC.

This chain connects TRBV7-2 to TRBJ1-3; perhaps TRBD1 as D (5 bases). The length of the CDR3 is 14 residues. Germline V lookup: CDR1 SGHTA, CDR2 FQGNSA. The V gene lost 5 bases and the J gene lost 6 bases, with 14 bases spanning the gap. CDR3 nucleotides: TGTGCCAGCAGCCCCCAGGGAGGATCAAACACCATATATTTT. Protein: CASSPQGGSNTIYF. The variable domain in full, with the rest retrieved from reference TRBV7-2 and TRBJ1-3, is GAGVSQSPSNKVTEKGKDVELRCDPISGHTALYWYRQSLGQGLEFLIYFQGNSAPDKSGLPSDRFSAERTGGSVSTLTIQRTQQEDSAVYLCASSPQGGSNTIYFGEGSWLTVV.

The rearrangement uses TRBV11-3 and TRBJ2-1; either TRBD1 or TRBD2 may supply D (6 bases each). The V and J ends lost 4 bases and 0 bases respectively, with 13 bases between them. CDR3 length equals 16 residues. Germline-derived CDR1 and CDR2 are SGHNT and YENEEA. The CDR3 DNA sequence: TGTGCCAGCAGCTGGAAGGGGGGTAGCTCCTACAATGAGCAGTTCTTC. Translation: CASSWKGGSSYNEQFF.

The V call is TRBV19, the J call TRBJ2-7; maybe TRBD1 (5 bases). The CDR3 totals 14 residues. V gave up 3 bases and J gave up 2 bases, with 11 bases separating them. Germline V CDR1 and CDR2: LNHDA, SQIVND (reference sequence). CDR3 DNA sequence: TGTGCCAGTAGTATTAATCAGGGTACCTACGAGCAGTACTTC. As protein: CASSINQGTYEQYF.

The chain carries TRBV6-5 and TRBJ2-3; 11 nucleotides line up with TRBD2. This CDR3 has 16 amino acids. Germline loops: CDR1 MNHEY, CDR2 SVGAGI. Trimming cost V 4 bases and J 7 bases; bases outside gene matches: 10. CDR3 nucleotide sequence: TGTGCCAGCAGTTCTTTACTAGCGGGGGAGGGATATACGCAGTATTTT. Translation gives CASSSLLAGEGYTQYF.

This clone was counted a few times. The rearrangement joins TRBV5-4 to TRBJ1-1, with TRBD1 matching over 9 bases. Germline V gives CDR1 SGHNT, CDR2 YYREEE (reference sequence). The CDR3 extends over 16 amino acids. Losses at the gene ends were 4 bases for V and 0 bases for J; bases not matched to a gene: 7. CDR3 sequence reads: CASSPDRGQLNTEAFF. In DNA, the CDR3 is TGTGCCAGCAGCCCGGACAGGGGACAGTTGAACACTGAAGCTTTCTTT.

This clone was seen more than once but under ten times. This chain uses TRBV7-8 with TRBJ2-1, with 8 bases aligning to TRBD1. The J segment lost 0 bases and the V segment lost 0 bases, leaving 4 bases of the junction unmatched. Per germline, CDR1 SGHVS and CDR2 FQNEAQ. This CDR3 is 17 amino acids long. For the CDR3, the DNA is TGTGCCAGCAGCTTAGCGCAGGGGGCCATCTCCTACAATGAGCAGTTCTTC. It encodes CASSLAQGAISYNEQFF.

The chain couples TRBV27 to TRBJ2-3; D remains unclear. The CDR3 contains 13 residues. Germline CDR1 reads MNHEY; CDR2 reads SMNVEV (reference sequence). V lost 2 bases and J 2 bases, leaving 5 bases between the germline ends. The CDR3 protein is CASSLAVTDTQYF. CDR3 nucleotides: TGTGCCAGCAGTTTAGCAGTCACAGATACGCAGTATTTT.

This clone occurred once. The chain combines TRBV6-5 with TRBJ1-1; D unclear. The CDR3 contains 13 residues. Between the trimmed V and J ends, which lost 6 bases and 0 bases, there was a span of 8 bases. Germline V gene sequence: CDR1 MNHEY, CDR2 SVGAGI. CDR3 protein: CASRVNMNTEAFF. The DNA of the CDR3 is TGTGCCAGCAGAGTCAACATGAACACTGAAGCTTTCTTT.

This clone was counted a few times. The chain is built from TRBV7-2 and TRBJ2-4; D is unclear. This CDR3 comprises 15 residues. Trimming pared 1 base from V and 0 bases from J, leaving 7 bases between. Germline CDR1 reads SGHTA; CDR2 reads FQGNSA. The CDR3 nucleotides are TGTGCCAGCAGCTTAGAGATTCTAGCCAAAAACATTCAGTACTTC. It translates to CASSLEILAKNIQYF.

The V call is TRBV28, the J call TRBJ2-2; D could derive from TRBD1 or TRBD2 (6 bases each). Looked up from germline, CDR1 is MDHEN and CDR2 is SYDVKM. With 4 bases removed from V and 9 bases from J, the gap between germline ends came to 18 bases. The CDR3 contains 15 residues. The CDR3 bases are TGTGCCAGCAGTTCGGGGGCCTCCACCTTTAGGGAGCTGTTTTTT. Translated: CASSSGASTFRELFF. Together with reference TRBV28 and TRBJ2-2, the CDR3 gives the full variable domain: DVKVTQSSRYLVKRTGEKVFLECVQDMDHENMFWYRQDPGLGLRLIYFSYDVKMKEKGDIPEGYSVSREKKERFSLILESASTNQTSMYLCASSSGASTFRELFFGEGSRLTVL.

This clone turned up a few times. DNA of the CDR3: TGTGCCAGCAGTGAGCGGACAGGGGGAACTGAAGCTTTCTTT. Protein: CASSERTGGTEAFF. The rearrangement links TRBV25-1 to TRBJ1-1; TRBD1 agrees at 10 bases. Germline lookup yields CDR1 MGHDK and CDR2 SYGVNS. The V gene end was trimmed by 3 bases and the J gene end by 5 bases; junction bases not matched to a gene: 3. The CDR3 spans 14 residues.

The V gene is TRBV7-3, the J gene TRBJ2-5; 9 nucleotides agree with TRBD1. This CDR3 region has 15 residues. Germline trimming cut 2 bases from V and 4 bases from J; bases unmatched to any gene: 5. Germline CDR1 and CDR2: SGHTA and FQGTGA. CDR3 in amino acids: CASSLWGQGRETQYF. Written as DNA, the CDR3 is TGTGCCAGCAGCTTATGGGGACAGGGTCGAGAGACCCAGTACTTC.

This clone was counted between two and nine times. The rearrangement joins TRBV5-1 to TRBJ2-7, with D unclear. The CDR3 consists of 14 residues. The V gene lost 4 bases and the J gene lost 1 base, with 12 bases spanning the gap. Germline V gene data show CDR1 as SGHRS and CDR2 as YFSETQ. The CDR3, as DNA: TGCGCCAGCAGCCCCCTCGCTGGGTCCTACGAGCAGTACTTC. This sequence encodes CASSPLAGSYEQYF.

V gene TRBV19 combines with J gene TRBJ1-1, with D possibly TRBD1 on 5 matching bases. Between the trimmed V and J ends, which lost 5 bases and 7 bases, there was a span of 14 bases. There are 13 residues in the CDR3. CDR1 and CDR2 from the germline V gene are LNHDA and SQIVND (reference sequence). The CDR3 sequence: CASSPQGAVEAFF. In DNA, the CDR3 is TGTGCCAGTAGTCCCCAAGGGGCGGTTGAAGCTTTCTTT.